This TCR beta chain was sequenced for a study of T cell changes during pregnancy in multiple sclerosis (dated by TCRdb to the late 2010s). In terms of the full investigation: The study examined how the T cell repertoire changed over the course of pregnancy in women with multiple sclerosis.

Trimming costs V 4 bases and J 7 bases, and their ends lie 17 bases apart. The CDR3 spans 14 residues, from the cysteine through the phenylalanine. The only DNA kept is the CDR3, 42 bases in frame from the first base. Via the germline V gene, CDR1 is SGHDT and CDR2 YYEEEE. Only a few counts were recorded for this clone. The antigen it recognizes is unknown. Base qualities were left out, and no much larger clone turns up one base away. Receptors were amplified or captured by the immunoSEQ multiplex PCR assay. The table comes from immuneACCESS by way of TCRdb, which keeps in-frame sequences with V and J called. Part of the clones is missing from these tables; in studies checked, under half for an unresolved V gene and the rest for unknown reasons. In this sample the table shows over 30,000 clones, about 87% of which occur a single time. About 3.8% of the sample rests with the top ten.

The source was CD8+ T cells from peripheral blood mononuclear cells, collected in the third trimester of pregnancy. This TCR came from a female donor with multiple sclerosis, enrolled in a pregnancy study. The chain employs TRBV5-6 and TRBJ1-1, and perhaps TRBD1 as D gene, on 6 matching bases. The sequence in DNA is TGTGCCAGCAGCGATCGACAAACCAGGGGTGAAGCTTTCTTT. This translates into CASSDRQTRGEAFF.